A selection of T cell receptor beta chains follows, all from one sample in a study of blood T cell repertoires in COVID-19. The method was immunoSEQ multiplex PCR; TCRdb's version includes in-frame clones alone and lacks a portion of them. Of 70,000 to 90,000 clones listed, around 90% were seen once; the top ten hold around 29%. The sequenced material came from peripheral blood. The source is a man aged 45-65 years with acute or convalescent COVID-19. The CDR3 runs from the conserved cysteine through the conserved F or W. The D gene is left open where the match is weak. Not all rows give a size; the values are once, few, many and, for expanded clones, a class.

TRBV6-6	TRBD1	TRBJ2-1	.	CASSPDRESSNEQFF	TGTGCCAGCAGCCCGGACAGGGAGAGTTCCAATGAGCAGTTCTTC
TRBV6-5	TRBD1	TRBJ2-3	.	CASSPTGGGTDTQYF	TGTGCCAGCAGCCCGACAGGGGGGGGCACAGATACGCAGTATTTT
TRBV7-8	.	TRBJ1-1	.	CASSTPPGGTLGYTEAFF	TGTGCCAGCAGCACTCCCCCGGGGGGAACCTTAGGCTACACTGAAGCTTTCTTT
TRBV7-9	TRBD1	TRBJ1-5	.	CASSSSGGGQPQHF	TGTGCCAGCAGCTCATCAGGGGGCGGACAGCCCCAGCATTTT
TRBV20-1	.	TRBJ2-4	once	CSASSGVPKNIQYF	TGCAGTGCTAGTTCGGGGGTCCCCAAAAACATTCAGTACTTC
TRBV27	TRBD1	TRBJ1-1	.	CASSSVDRGATEAFF	TGTGCCAGCAGTTCAGTGGACAGGGGAGCAACTGAAGCTTTCTTT
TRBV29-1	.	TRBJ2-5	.	CSVLELETQYF	TGCAGCGTTCTTGAGTTGGAGACCCAGTACTTC
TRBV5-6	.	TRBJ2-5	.	CASSLTDFQETQYF	TGTGCCAGCAGCTTGACAGATTTCCAAGAGACCCAGTACTTC
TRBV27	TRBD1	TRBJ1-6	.	CASSSSLQGGALHF	TGTGCCAGCAGTTCCTCCCTACAGGGGGGAGCCCTCCACTTT
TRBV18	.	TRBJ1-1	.	CASSSGVGGTEAFF	TGTGCCAGCTCATCAGGGGTAGGAGGCACTGAAGCTTTCTTT
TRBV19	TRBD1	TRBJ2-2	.	CASYRGRPGELFF	TGTGCCAGTTACAGGGGGCGCCCCGGGGAGCTGTTTTTT
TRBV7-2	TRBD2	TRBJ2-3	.	CASSLDEAGVITDTQYF	TGTGCCAGCAGCTTAGACGAGGCGGGGGTCATCACAGATACGCAGTATTTT
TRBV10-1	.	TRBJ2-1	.	CASSRGQAYNEQFF	TGCGCCAGCAGTAGGGGACAAGCCTACAATGAGCAGTTCTTC
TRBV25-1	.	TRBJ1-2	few	CASSESRTALGYTF	TGTGCCAGCAGTGAATCCAGGACTGCTCTTGGCTACACCTTC
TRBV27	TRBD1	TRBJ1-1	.	CASSPGQQNTEAFF	TGTGCCAGCAGTCCGGGACAGCAAAACACTGAAGCTTTCTTT
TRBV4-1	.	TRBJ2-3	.	CASSLIGAGGGDTQYF	TGCGCCAGCAGCCTTATTGGGGCAGGGGGAGGAGATACGCAGTATTTT
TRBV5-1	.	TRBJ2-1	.	CASSLGVTVYNEQFF	TGCGCCAGCAGCTTGGGAGTGACAGTCTACAATGAGCAGTTCTTC
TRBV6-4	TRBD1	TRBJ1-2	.	CASSVESGQGGYGYTF	TGTGCCAGCAGCGTCGAATCCGGACAGGGCGGATATGGCTACACCTTC
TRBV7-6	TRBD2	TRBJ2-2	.	CASSSGTSGGANTGELFF	TGTGCCAGCAGCTCAGGGACTAGCGGGGGGGCAAACACCGGGGAGCTGTTTTTT
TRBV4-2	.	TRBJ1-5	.	CASSQDRGQPQHF	TGTGCCAGCAGCCAAGATAGGGGTCAGCCCCAGCATTTT
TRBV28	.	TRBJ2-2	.	CASMITGQAPNTGELFF	TGTGCCAGCATGATCACAGGGCAAGCCCCGAACACCGGGGAGCTGTTTTTT
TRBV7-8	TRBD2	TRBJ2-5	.	CASSQGGGLFETQYF	TGTGCCAGCAGTCAAGGCGGGGGGCTATTTGAGACCCAGTACTTC
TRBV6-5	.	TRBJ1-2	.	CASMNPVQGNYGYTF	TGTGCCAGCATGAACCCCGTTCAGGGTAACTATGGCTACACCTTC
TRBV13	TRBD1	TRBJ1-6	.	CASSAQTGFYNSPLHF	TGTGCCAGCAGCGCGCAGACAGGGTTCTATAATTCACCCCTCCACTTT
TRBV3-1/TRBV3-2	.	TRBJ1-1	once	CASSQAQINTEAFF	TGTGCCAGCAGCCAAGCTCAGATAAACACTGAAGCTTTCTTT
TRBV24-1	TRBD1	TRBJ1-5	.	CATSESGQCLNQPQHF	TGTGCCACCAGTGAATCGGGACAGTGCCTCAATCAGCCCCAGCATTTT
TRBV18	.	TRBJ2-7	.	CASSYRVLDEQYF	TGTGCCAGCTCATACAGGGTACTCGACGAGCAGTACTTC
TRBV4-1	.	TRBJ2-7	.	CASSQAGYEQYF	TGCGCCAGCAGCCAAGCCGGCTACGAGCAGTACTTC
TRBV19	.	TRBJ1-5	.	CASSPGGGGHNQPQHF	TGTGCCAGTAGCCCGGGGGGGGGAGGGCACAATCAGCCCCAGCATTTT
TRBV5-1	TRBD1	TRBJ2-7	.	CASSFDRGHEQYF	TGCGCCAGCAGCTTTGACAGGGGTCACGAGCAGTACTTC
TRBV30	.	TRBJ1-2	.	CAWSVASNSPNYGYTF	TGTGCCTGGAGTGTCGCATCGAATAGCCCTAACTATGGCTACACCTTC
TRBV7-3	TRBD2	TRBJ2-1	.	CASSPGGPANEQFF	TGTGCCAGCAGCCCGGGGGGGCCTGCCAATGAGCAGTTCTTC
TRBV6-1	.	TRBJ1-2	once	CASSSQIYGYTF	TGTGCCAGCAGTTCACAGATCTATGGCTACACCTTC
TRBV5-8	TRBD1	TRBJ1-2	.	CASRSRDSLGYTF	TGTGCCAGCAGGTCACGGGACAGCCTTGGCTACACCTTC
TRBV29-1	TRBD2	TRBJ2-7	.	CSVMGGWGDSYEQYF	TGCAGCGTTATGGGAGGGTGGGGGGACTCCTACGAGCAGTACTTC
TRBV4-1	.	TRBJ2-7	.	CASSQGPWQGSYEQYF	TGCGCCAGCAGCCAGGGGCCGTGGCAGGGCTCCTACGAGCAGTACTTC